What follows describes a single TCR beta chain. No antigen is known for it. Trimming stripped 5 bases from V and 4 bases from J, with 14 bases between. The CDR3 consists of 14 residues. In germline, CDR1 is SNHLY, CDR2 FYNNEI. This entry comes from a study of cytomegalovirus exposure and HLA in healthy donors. Turning to the study itself: Around 85 million unique TCR sequences came from HLA-typed donors in an early release.

PCR was performed using 60 Vbeta and 13 Jbeta primers. Method: immunoSEQ multiplex PCR; TCRdb's copy keeps in-frame clones and lacks some. The repertoire holds about 170,000 clones, 85% seen once, with 1% in the top ten. Study-level results: Association of a missense DCLRE1C variant with TCR beta V- and J-gene trimming was reported in a later analysis.

Sequenced input: PBMCs. This receptor was obtained from a boy aged 2 to 10 in good health and CMV-seronegative. The chain joins TRBV2 to TRBJ1-2, with TRBD1 as a possible D gene (5 bases). The chain's CDR3 is CASSMLGQTYGYTF. The DNA of the CDR3 is TGTGCCAGCAGTATGTTGGGGCAGACCTATGGCTACACCTTC.